This T cell receptor beta chain emerged from a study of T-cell reconstitution after alpha-beta-depleted transplantation in children. Study results and limitations: Once a year had passed after transplant, T-cell counts and diversity came mostly from newly produced T cells. Surviving thymic progenitors and recipient T cells were the source of high TCRbeta diversity at day 60 in some patients. Reportedly, alpha-beta T cells present about two months post-transplant originated from several hundred expanded clones of graft origin.

This clonotype appeared a few times. Antigen unknown. Preparing the TCRbeta library involved the use of unique molecular identifiers. TCRdb ran MiXCR on the PCR reads and lists one entry per CDR3 protein. This table holds 300,000 to 350,000 distinct CDR3 sequences, around 15% found once. This CDR3 comprises 15 residues. V dropped 5 bases and J dropped 2; count of bases not matched to a gene: 6. This TCR was recovered from a male patient between 2 and 10 years old who had a stem cell transplant for acute lymphoblastic leukemia, so the T cells may come from the graft donor. This chain uses TRBV12-3 or TRBV12-4 with TRBJ2-5; 9 bases map to TRBD2. Specimen: PBMCs, mostly from graft donor cells, collected 360 days after TCRalphabeta/CD19-depleted stem cell transplant. DNA of the CDR3: TGTGCCAGCAGTCCCAATAGCGGGAGACAAGAGACCCAGTACTTC. It translates to CASSPNSGRQETQYF.